This TCR beta chain was found in a study of blood T cells in healthy people across ages. Findings and caveats of the study: As naive T cell percentage varied, TCR beta diversity correlated strongly with it. It was the long-lived donors that had more naive CD4+ cells and higher diversity than aged donors. Since the PBMCs were unsorted, naive and antigen-experienced cells could not be conclusively compared.

The study recruited healthy Caucasian donors from Russia who were aged about 6 to 95. This CDR3 spans 13 amino acids. The ends were cut back, 5 bases at V and 4 bases at J, with 12 bases in the middle. Looked up from germline, CDR1 is SQVTM and CDR2 is ANQGSEA. Primers used in a second PCR of roughly 6 to 11 cycles were a sample-barcoded 5' primer and a J-beta primer mix. TCRdb re-called the 5' RACE reads through MiXCR, storing one row per CDR3 protein. The table shows 1,500,000 or so distinct CDR3 sequences, with approximately 60% occurring only once. Turning to this clonotype: Its antigen remains unknown.

This clonotype originated in a man younger than 35 in good health. The sequencing sample was made of blood. V and J are TRBV29-1 and TRBJ2-1, with D perhaps given as TRBD1 or TRBD2 (5 bases each). Written as DNA, the CDR3 is TGCAGCGTTCCGGGACGGCCTTACAATGAGCAGTTCTTC. Encoded protein: CSVPGRPYNEQFF.